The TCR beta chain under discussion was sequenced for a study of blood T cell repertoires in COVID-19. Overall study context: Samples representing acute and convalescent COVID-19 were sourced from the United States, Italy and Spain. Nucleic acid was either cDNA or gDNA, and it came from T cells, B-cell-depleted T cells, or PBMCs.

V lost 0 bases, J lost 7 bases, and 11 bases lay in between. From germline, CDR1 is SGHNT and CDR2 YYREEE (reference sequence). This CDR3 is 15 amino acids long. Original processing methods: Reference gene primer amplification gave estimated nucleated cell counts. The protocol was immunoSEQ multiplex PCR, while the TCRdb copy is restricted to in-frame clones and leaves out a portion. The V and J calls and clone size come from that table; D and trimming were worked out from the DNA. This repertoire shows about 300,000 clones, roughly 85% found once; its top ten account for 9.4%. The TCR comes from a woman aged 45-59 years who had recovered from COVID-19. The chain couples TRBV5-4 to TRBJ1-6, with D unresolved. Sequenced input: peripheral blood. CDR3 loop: CASSLASGFNSPLHF. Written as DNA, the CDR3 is TGTGCCAGCAGCTTGGCCTCGGGGTTCAATTCACCCCTCCACTTT.